Each of the 4 T cell receptor beta chains below was sequenced from the same sample in a study of control samples from healthy donors and cancer patients. The table came from immunoSEQ multiplex PCR; TCRdb's copy has only in-frame clones and leaves some out. Of 95,000 to 150,000 clones listed, about 83% were seen once; the top ten hold around an eighth. The specimen sequenced was blood. The receptors originated from a man aged 25 to 40 in good health.

The chain combines TRBV20-1 with TRBJ1-3; a possible D gene is TRBD1 (6 bases). Trimming took off 3 bases at V and 2 bases at J, with 14 bases between the two ends. This CDR3 spans 15 amino acids. The germline CDR1 and CDR2 sequences are DFQATT and SNEGSKA (reference sequence). The CDR3 region is CSASQGSVPGNTIYF. The CDR3 coding sequence is TGCAGTGCTAGTCAGGGGAGTGTTCCTGGAAACACCATATATTTT.

The CDR3 sequence is CASSLRNQPREKLFF. The CDR3 DNA is TGTGCCAGCAGCTTGAGAAATCAACCCAGGGAAAAACTGTTTTTT. This chain links TRBV7-9 with TRBJ1-4; D remains ambiguous. V lost 3 bases to trimming and J lost 8 bases, with 16 bases between them. Germline loops: CDR1 SEHNR, CDR2 FQNEAQ (reference sequence). The CDR3 is 15 residues long.

The rearrangement links TRBV6-6 to TRBJ2-6; TRBD1 is a possible D gene (5 bases). V was shortened by 9 bases and J by 0 bases, with 9 bases between the two germline ends. This CDR3 region has 14 residues. Germline CDR1 MNHNY, CDR2 SVGAGI (reference sequence). Here the CDR3 reads CASSGFSGANVLTF. Here the CDR3 DNA reads TGTGCCAGTTCAGGGTTCTCTGGGGCCAACGTCCTGACTTTC.

The chain joins TRBV11-2 to TRBJ2-7; D call uncertain. Trimming took 0 bases from V and 5 from J, leaving 5 bases between them. Germline loops: CDR1 SGHAT, CDR2 FQNNGV. The CDR3 sequence is 12 residues long. As DNA, the CDR3 is TGTGCCAGCAGCTTAGATGGACACGAGCAGTACGTC. Protein: CASSLDGHEQYV.